Sequencing of this T cell receptor beta chain was carried out in a study of OX40 agonist ivuxolimab in advanced cancers. The overall study: Subjects had a mean age of roughly 60 years, with a range of roughly 20 to 79; just over 80% were male. Three individuals attained partial responses, comprising one hepatocellular carcinoma case and two cutaneous melanoma cases. Overall study results and limits: Which antigen the expanded peripheral T cells recognized is unknown. CD8+ T cells averaged more expanded clones than CD4+.

The CDR3 is 15 residues long. The germline V gene encodes CDR1 LGHNA and CDR2 YNFKEQ. The trim removed 1 base at V and 7 bases at J, leaving 2 bases unmatched. Repertoires were generated with immunoSEQ multiplex PCR, while TCRdb's copy carries only in-frame clones and drops some. The profile shows 65,000 to 80,000 clones, 85% to 90% of them singletons. Note on this clone: Its antigen is unidentified.

The genes are TRBV4-2 and TRBJ2-2, with 11 bases lining up with TRBD2. The sequence came from an adult with an advanced solid tumor such as melanoma, head and neck, liver or kidney cancer. The starting material was CD4+ or CD8+ T cells sorted from blood, obtained in a trial of the OX40 agonist ivuxolimab. The CDR3 loop is CASSQAGTSGGELFF. The CDR3 nucleotides read TGTGCCAGCAGCCAAGCCGGGACTAGCGGCGGGGAGCTGTTTTTT.